The sequence of this T cell receptor (beta chain) was determined in a study of naive and memory T cell subsets. This clonotype is medium-sized (0.01 to 0.1%). Its specificity is not known. V lost 3 bases and J lost 5; bases outside the gene matches: 19. This CDR3 is built from 19 residues. Germline CDR1 reads SGHKS; CDR2 reads YYEKEE (reference sequence). The study's findings and limits: Both skin biopsy types reportedly yielded TCRs, tuberculin sites far more.

Ligated cDNA underwent four rounds of PCR with nested alpha and beta constant region primers and SP2. For blood and skin samples, reverse transcription used TCR alpha and beta constant primers. TCRdb independently ran MiXCR on the UMI-ligation and nested PCR reads; one entry per CDR3 protein. The data hold over 650 distinct CDR3 sequences, with 4.5% to 6.5% observed a single time. A UMI-containing oligonucleotide was joined by 3' ligation to the TCR cDNA template. Unsorted total RNA, roughly 1 to 1,100 ng, was DNase treated before reverse transcription. This TCR was recovered from an adult in good health. Sequenced here: skin, sampled from a tuberculin skin test site or a saline-injected site (not recorded which). J is TRBJ2-3 and V is TRBV5-5; 9 bases are a match to TRBD2. The CDR3 nucleotides are TGTGCCAGCAGCTCCGGTGTAGCGGGAGATTGGTGGGACTTAGATACGCAGTATTTT. This translates into CASSSGVAGDWWDLDTQYF. The full variable domain, with the rest looked up from reference TRBV5-5 and TRBJ2-3, is DAGVTQSPTHLIKTRGQQVTLRCSPISGHKSVSWYQQVLGQGPQFIFQYYEKEERGRGNFPDRFSARQFPNYSSELNVNALLLGDSALYLCASSSGVAGDWWDLDTQYFGPGTRLTVL.